This passage covers 23 T cell receptor beta chains from one sample sequenced in a study of blood T cell repertoires in COVID-19 (dated by TCRdb to between 2020 and 2021). Library method: the immunoSEQ multiplex PCR assay. TCRdb took over this immuneACCESS table, retaining in-frame rearrangements with V and J assigned. Such tables are incomplete; in checked studies, under half of the missing clones stem from an unresolved V gene, and the remainder is unexplained. The sample table shows approximately 190,000 clones, and around 87% are seen once. The ten largest make up around 24% of the sample. Sequencing input: PBMCs or T cells enriched from blood (not recorded which). The receptors were gathered from a woman in her thirties or forties in a cohort exposed to, infected with or recovered from COVID-19 (not recorded which).

This chain uses TRBV7-9 with TRBJ1-1; 7 bases map to TRBD1. Trimming removed 5 bases from V and 0 bases from J; junction bases left unmatched: 12. The CDR3 has 17 amino acids. Germline values: CDR1 SEHNR, CDR2 FQNEAQ (reference sequence). The CDR3 reads CASSPSPGTVLNTEAFF. In DNA form, the CDR3 reads TGTGCCAGCAGCCCCAGTCCCGGGACAGTCCTGAACACTGAAGCTTTCTTT.

The V call is TRBV6-4, the J call TRBJ1-1; 8 bases match TRBD1. CDR3 length equals 14 residues. V shed 6 bases, J shed 1 base, and the junction held 4 bases outside the gene matches. Germline V gene data show CDR1 as MRHNA and CDR2 as SNTAGT. CDR3 sequence (DNA): TGTGCCAGCAGCTACGACAGGGGGAACACTGAAGCTTTCTTT. Translating gives CASSYDRGNTEAFF.

The J gene is TRBJ1-5, the V gene TRBV12-3 or TRBV12-4; D remains unclear. Trimming left V 5 bases short and J 4 bases short, with 6 bases between. This CDR3 is built from 12 residues. CDR3 in DNA: TGTGCCAGCAGTCAGTTTAATCAGCCCCAGCATTTT. Amino acid sequence: CASSQFNQPQHF.

V gene TRBV7-2 combines with J gene TRBJ1-1; 8 bases align to TRBD1. The length of the CDR3 is 14 residues. Germline V CDR1 and CDR2: SGHTA, FQGNSA. The V gene end was trimmed by 5 bases and the J gene end by 5 bases; junction bases not matched to a gene: 7. CDR3 region: CASSLRTGRTEAFF. CDR3 sequence (DNA): TGTGCCAGCAGCCTCCGGACAGGGAGAACTGAAGCTTTCTTT.

V gene TRBV2 combines with J gene TRBJ1-1; TRBD1 agrees at 9 bases. Trimming removed 10 bases from V and 5 bases from J; junction bases left unmatched: 5. CDR1 and CDR2 (germline): SNHLY, FYNNEI. The CDR3 is 12 amino acids. CDR3 amino acids: CAIYRGQTEAFF. The CDR3 nucleotides read TGTGCCATCTACAGGGGGCAAACTGAAGCTTTCTTT.

This chain links TRBV10-1 with TRBJ1-4; D possibly corresponds to TRBD1 (5 bases). Germline CDR1 WNHNN, CDR2 SYGVQD (reference sequence). V gave up 3 bases and J gave up 5 bases, with 10 bases separating them. The CDR3 is 14 amino acids. The CDR3 sequence: CASSDRGGNEKLFF. The CDR3 bases are TGCGCCAGCAGTGATCGTGGGGGGAATGAAAAACTGTTTTTT.

The V and J genes are TRBV5-1 and TRBJ2-1; 10 bases are shared with TRBD2. The CDR3 sequence is 13 residues long. Trimming removed 2 bases from V and 8 bases from J; junction bases left unmatched: 1. From germline, CDR1 is SGHRS and CDR2 YFSETQ. CDR3 amino acids: CASSLSGRDEQFF. The CDR3 coding sequence is TGCGCCAGCAGCTTAAGCGGGAGGGATGAGCAGTTCTTC.

CDR3 sequence: CASSYIGQNYGYTF. DNA for the CDR3: TGTGCCAGCAGCTACATTGGACAGAACTATGGCTACACCTTC. This chain links TRBV7-6 with TRBJ1-2; possible D gene TRBD1, 6 bases. Germline assignment: CDR1 SGHVS and CDR2 FNYEAQ. Deletions cut 4 bases from V and 2 bases from J, with 11 bases between. This CDR3 has 14 amino acids.

V usage is TRBV10-3 and J usage is TRBJ1-1; D is unclear. The CDR3 runs to 13 residues. The V gene's germline CDR1 is ENHRY and CDR2 SYGVKD. V lost 3 bases, J lost 0 bases, and 5 bases lay in between. In DNA form, the CDR3 reads TGTGCCATCAGTGATGGCCTGAACACTGAAGCTTTCTTT. Its translation: CAISDGLNTEAFF.

V and J are TRBV7-9 and TRBJ2-7; 12 bases fit TRBD2. The V and J ends lost 5 bases and 5 bases, in that order; junction bases with no gene match: 19. Germline V gives CDR1 SEHNR, CDR2 FQNEAQ (reference sequence). The CDR3 totals 19 residues. The CDR3 bases are TGTGCCAGCAGCCAACCCGGGACTAGCGGGTCTTCAATCAGCGACGAGCAGTACTTC. It is translated as CASSQPGTSGSSISDEQYF. Using reference TRBV7-9 and TRBJ2-7 for the parts outside the CDR3, the full variable domain is DTGVSQNPRHKITKRGQNVTFRCDPISEHNRLYWYRQTLGQGPEFLTYFQNEAQLEKSRLLSDRFSAERPKGSFSTLEIQRTEQGDSAMYLCASSQPGTSGSSISDEQYFGPGTRLTVT.

This clone was counted only a few times. The genes are TRBV9 and TRBJ2-3; 10 bases fit TRBD1. This CDR3 region has 16 residues. Germline assignment: CDR1 SGDLS and CDR2 YYNGEE. The V and J ends lost 3 bases and 2 bases, in that order; junction bases with no gene match: 6. The CDR3 region is CASSAWGQGLTDTQYF. The CDR3 coding sequence is TGTGCCAGCAGCGCGTGGGGACAGGGGCTCACAGATACGCAGTATTTT. Full variable domain (missing parts from reference TRBV9 and TRBJ2-3): DSGVTQTPKHLITATGQRVTLRCSPRSGDLSVYWYQQSLDQGLQFLIQYYNGEERAKGNILERFSAQQFPDLHSELNLSSLELGDSALYFCASSAWGQGLTDTQYFGPGTRLTVL.

The chain couples TRBV9 to TRBJ2-2; no firm D call. The germline V gene has CDR1 SGDLS and CDR2 YYNGEE. CDR3 length equals 15 residues. Trimming left V 0 bases short and J 9 bases short, with 15 bases between. The CDR3 DNA sequence: TGTGCCAGCAGCGTAGGAGCCGGCGGCAGCCGGGAGCTGTTTTTT. Amino acids: CASSVGAGGSRELFF.

This chain links TRBV10-3 with TRBJ2-7, with 8 bases identical to TRBD2. V was pared by 3 bases and J by 2 bases, with 3 bases of the junction left unmatched. CDR3 length: 14 residues. Per the germline V gene, CDR1 is ENHRY and CDR2 is SYGVKD. As DNA, the CDR3 is TGTGCCATCAGTGAAACGGGAGGGGCCTACGAGCAGTACTTC. This translates into CAISETGGAYEQYF.

V gene TRBV18 combines with J gene TRBJ2-7, with D possibly matching TRBD1 (5 bases). The CDR3 is made up of 13 amino acids. The V gene's germline CDR1 is KGHSH and CDR2 LQKENI. V lost 0 bases, J lost 6 bases, and 9 bases lay in between. CDR3 in amino acids: CASSPPVGPEQYF. In nucleotides, the CDR3 is TGTGCCAGCTCACCACCCGTGGGGCCCGAGCAGTACTTC.

This chain uses TRBV5-5 with TRBJ2-7, with a weak D call TRBD2 (7 bases). V was cut by 4 bases and J by 0 bases, with 14 bases left in between. In germline, CDR1 is SGHKS, CDR2 YYEKEE (reference sequence). CDR3 length: 15 residues. The CDR3 spells CASSGGGGHSYEQYF. DNA for the CDR3: TGTGCCAGCAGCGGCGGGGGCGGACACTCCTACGAGCAGTACTTC.

The chain joins TRBV27 to TRBJ2-1; D unresolved. Germline values: CDR1 MNHEY, CDR2 SMNVEV (reference sequence). V dropped 4 bases and J dropped 0 bases, with 10 bases sitting between them. The CDR3 consists of 15 residues. Here the CDR3 DNA reads TGTGCCAGCAGTTCCCCTTGGAGCTCCTACAATGAGCAGTTCTTC. Residues: CASSSPWSSYNEQFF.

V usage is TRBV9 and J usage is TRBJ1-4; 8 positions match TRBD1. CDR3 length: 14 amino acids. Germline V CDR1 and CDR2: SGDLS, YYNGEE. The V segment lost 3 bases and the J segment 6 bases; nucleotides outside the gene matches: 4. CDR3 region: CASSATGGHEKLFF. The CDR3, as DNA: TGTGCCAGCAGCGCAACAGGGGGGCATGAAAAACTGTTTTTT. Variable domain in full (rest from reference TRBV9 and TRBJ1-4): DSGVTQTPKHLITATGQRVTLRCSPRSGDLSVYWYQQSLDQGLQFLIQYYNGEERAKGNILERFSAQQFPDLHSELNLSSLELGDSALYFCASSATGGHEKLFFGSGTQLSVL.

V and J are TRBV20-1 and TRBJ2-5; D is perhaps TRBD2 (5 bases). Per germline, CDR1 DFQATT and CDR2 SNEGSKA (reference sequence). This CDR3 region has 15 residues. V was shortened by 3 bases and J by 5 bases, with 19 bases between the two germline ends. The CDR3 spells CSASQLVGVWETQYF. CDR3 sequence (DNA): TGCAGTGCTAGTCAGCTAGTGGGAGTATGGGAGACCCAGTACTTC.

The rearrangement links TRBV11-3 to TRBJ2-4; possibly TRBD2 for D (6 bases). Trimming removed 3 bases at V and 3 bases at J, with 6 bases between. The length of the CDR3 is 13 residues. The V gene's germline CDR1 is SGHNT and CDR2 YENEEA. The CDR3 is CASSLGGKNIQYF. CDR3 DNA: TGTGCCAGCAGCTTGGGGGGCAAAAACATTCAGTACTTC. The whole variable domain, remainder taken from reference TRBV11-3 and TRBJ2-4, is EAGVVQSPRYKIIEKKQPVAFWCNPISGHNTLYWYLQNLGQGPELLIRYENEEAVDDSQLPKDRFSAERLKGVDSTLKIQPAELGDSAVYLCASSLGGKNIQYFGAGTRLSVL.

The chain has TRBV11-2 and TRBJ2-1, with 7 bases identical to TRBD2. The germline V gene encodes CDR1 SGHAT and CDR2 FQNNGV. There are 14 residues in the CDR3. The J segment lost 7 bases and the V segment lost 0 bases, leaving 3 bases of the junction unmatched. In nucleotides, the CDR3 is TGTGCCAGCAGCTTAGATTGGCGGGGGAATGAGCAGTTCTTC. Encoded protein: CASSLDWRGNEQFF. Full variable domain (rest looked up from reference TRBV11-2 and TRBJ2-1): EAGVAQSPRYKIIEKRQSVAFWCNPISGHATLYWYQQILGQGPKLLIQFQNNGVVDDSQLPKDRFSAERLKGVDSTLKIQPAKLEDSAVYLCASSLDWRGNEQFFGPGTRLTVL.

This clone came up once. The J gene is TRBJ2-5, the V gene TRBV5-6, with D unclear. Germline CDR1 SGHDT, CDR2 YYEEEE. With 3 bases removed from V and 2 bases from J, the gap between germline ends came to 23 bases. CDR3 length: 18 residues. CDR3 protein: CASSSTFRSSVPQETQYF. The CDR3 DNA is TGTGCCAGCAGCTCGACCTTTCGGAGCAGCGTACCACAAGAGACCCAGTACTTC.

J is TRBJ2-7 and V is TRBV5-1; the D is unclear. The CDR3 extends over 14 amino acids. The V gene's germline CDR1 is SGHRS and CDR2 YFSETQ. V lost 7 bases, J lost 6 bases, and 20 bases lay in between. The CDR3, as DNA: TGCGCCAGCGGCAATAACTACCCCGAGCCCGAGCAGTACTTC. Translation: CASGNNYPEPEQYF.

V usage is TRBV5-6 and J usage is TRBJ2-1; 13 bases agree with TRBD2. The CDR3 sequence is 14 residues long. The ends lost 3 bases at V and 10 bases at J; junction bases unmatched: 4. Germline CDR1 is SGHDT and CDR2 is YYEEEE. CDR3 loop: CASSWGLAGTEQFF. The CDR3 region has the DNA TGTGCCAGCAGCTGGGGACTAGCGGGGACAGAGCAGTTCTTC.